This TCR beta chain was identified during a study of blood T cells in healthy people across ages (dated by TCRdb to the mid-2010s). In the study overall: In model experiments, template switching captured roughly one uniquely barcoded TCR beta cDNA molecule for every two T cells. Two additional independent replicas of 1 million unique cDNA reads from the same blood draw were analyzed for two donors (one aged 18 to 30 and one aged 80 or older). The donors were divided into four age groups: young (average about 15 years), middle-aged (approximately 39), aged (approximately 62) and long-lived (roughly 86). To track age-related changes in TCR beta repertoire diversity, the study relied on deep sequencing normalized with unique cDNA molecular identifiers.

Its CDR3 holds 13 amino acids, cysteine through phenylalanine. Only the CDR3 region is kept as DNA, spanning 39 bases read in frame from base 1. CDR1 is given as SQVTM and CDR2 as ANQGSEA, both from the germline V gene. At the junction V is shortened by 4 bases and J by 4 bases, with 13 bases in between. To prepare the library, 5' RACE was applied. Sequencer: Illumina HiSeq 2500. A second roughly 7 to 11 cycle PCR used a sample-barcoded 5' primer and a J-beta primer mix. A unique molecular identifier was introduced onto each TCR beta cDNA molecule by a template-switch 5' adaptor carrying 12 random nucleotides. Each sample yielded at least 2.5 million CDR3-containing paired-end reads. First-strand cDNA synthesis was performed from all RNA using the Mint cDNA synthesis kit, with priming by a TRBC-specific oligonucleotide. Following uracil-DNA glycosylase treatment, all cDNA underwent a first 18-cycle PCR with the universal primers M1SS and BC2_uni_R. The authors' pipeline ran thus. Normalization of each sample was performed by random selection of 1 million high-quality reads, each carrying a distinct molecular identifier. Reads sharing molecular identifiers were discarded rather than binned into consensus sequences. MiTCR, with a Q25 quality threshold and the strictest error-elimination algorithm, was used for CDR3 identification, clonotype clustering and error correction. A nonparametric unseen species model with Euler transformation was used to estimate a lower bound on total TCR beta diversity. TCRdb reprocessing: public reads trimmed at Q25 with fastp, clones called with MiXCR, in-frame beta chains kept. Identical CDR3 proteins give one entry, which carries the most common genes and DNA. What appears here as the V and J calls and clone size reflects TCRdb's work, not the paper's. Recorded for this sample are about 760,000 distinct CDR3 sequences; roughly 25% of them occurred a single time. The leading ten clones occupy 9.4% of the sample.

Broader findings and caveats from the paper: There was a strong correlation between observed TCR beta diversity and the percentage of naive T cells measured by flow cytometry. Compared with the aged group, the long-lived group had more naive CD4+ T cells, fewer expanded clones and increased TCR diversity, a pattern suggesting age selection. Bulk unsorted PBMC profiling prevented conclusive comparison of naive and antigen-experienced compartments. Estimates of total diversity based on one million sequenced T cells were regarded as lower bounds and as underestimates. Because donor CMV infection status was unknown, age-related changes in expanded clonotypes were potentially confounded. Observed TCR beta diversity per million T cells fell roughly linearly with age, and a significant reduction was already apparent by age approximately 41.

This clonotype was seen a handful of times. Its antigen is unknown. Nothing much larger sits one base from this clone, and base qualities are not available. Donors were a few dozen systemically healthy Caucasian individuals from Russia aged roughly 6 to 100 years. Each donor gave ten milliliters of peripheral blood, collected into EDTA-treated Vacutainer tubes. Ficoll-Paque density-gradient centrifugation was used to isolate PBMCs, with at least 6 million per sample. Trizol reagent was used to extract total RNA from the PBMCs, yielding at least 6 micrograms per sample. Naive CD45RAhigh/CD27high T cell percentages were measured by flow cytometry on a PBMC aliquot from every donor. These data also featured in a second study, about T cells of mothers and their children. That second report states: Donors were nine systemically healthy Caucasian individuals: three mothers and their six children. cDNA synthesis consumed the entire amount of extracted RNA, loaded at around 1.5 ug RNA in each 15 ul reaction. In the second PCR, the M1S primer added sample barcodes and 2-4 random nucleotides. Each mother yielded over 9 million TCR beta CDR3 reads and each child 2.5 million to 3.5 million reads. In both related and unrelated pairs, thymic selection shapes the output of TCR recombination in a similar way, with inherited differences having only a minor effect. Normalized repertoire overlap was always slightly but never significantly higher in related than unrelated mother-child pairs. No persistent microchimeric T cell clones were found, with a detection sensitivity of approximately 100 clones per million clonotypes. To look for features that set related mother-child pairs apart from unrelated individuals, the researchers ran deep NGS to compare the TCR beta repertoires of mothers and children. Mothers averaged roughly 36 +/- 4 years of age and children averaged about 10 +/- 4 years. After adapter ligation with NEBNext reagents, the libraries were sequenced on Illumina HiSeq 2000 with 100+100 nt paired-end reads. To prevent cross-contamination, the mother and child libraries were prepared a month apart and were sequenced in separate runs. For each donor, between roughly 450,000 and 2,300,000 distinct TCR beta clonotypes were identified. Naive TCR beta clonotypes were estimated from low-frequency clonotypes matched to each donor's FACS-determined naive share, without sorting.

The chain uses TRBV29-1 and TRBJ1-1, and perhaps TRBD1 as D gene, on 6 matching bases. Material for sequencing was blood. This receptor was identified in a boy aged 5-17 years in good health. The base sequence is TGCAGCGTTGTCCGGGGGCAGAGCACTGAAGCTTTCTTT. It is translated as CSVVRGQSTEAFF.